This entry concerns a single T cell receptor (beta chain). What it binds is not known. The sample carries other DNA sequences with the same CDR3. Looked up from germline, CDR1 is SGHTA and CDR2 is FQGNSA. CDR3 length: 16 residues. The ends lost 5 bases at V and 0 bases at J; junction bases unmatched: 6. This record belongs to a study of T cell responses to AZD1222 COVID-19 vaccine. Study-level results: Females outnumbered males among donors, who were mostly white British; clonal diversity was possibly underestimated. Recipients of two AZD1222 doses showed rising Spike-specific TCR breadth and depth.

Generated by immunoSEQ multiplex PCR, the TCRdb table keeps only in-frame clones and is missing some. The sample consists of 99,000 or so clones, 70% to 90% of them appearing once. This receptor was obtained from an adult in good health. The sequencing here drew on peripheral blood, taken on day 0 of AZD1222 vaccination. The rearrangement uses TRBV7-2 and TRBJ2-3, with 9 bases lining up with TRBD2. CDR3 sequence reads: CASSLLAGSSTDTQYF. The CDR3 DNA reads TGTGCCAGCAGCCTCCTAGCGGGATCTAGCACAGATACGCAGTATTTT.